These 16 T cell receptor beta chains were all obtained from the same sample, sequenced in a study of cytomegalovirus exposure and HLA in healthy donors. The PCR ran on 60 Vbeta and 13 Jbeta primers. Clones were read by immunoSEQ multiplex PCR, and TCRdb kept only the in-frame ones, dropping some. The table shows 120,000 to 150,000 clones, with 80% to 85% occurring only once. Sequencing used PBMCs. These receptors came from a boy between 2 and 10 years old in good health and CMV-seronegative.

The chain uses TRBV18 and TRBJ2-7; D is ambiguous. The CDR3 spans 15 residues. V dropped 4 bases and J dropped 0 bases, with 13 bases sitting between them. Germline V lookup: CDR1 KGHSH, CDR2 LQKENI. The CDR3 DNA reads as TGTGCCAGCTCACTCGGAGTCTATAGCTCCTACGAGCAGTACTTC. It encodes CASSLGVYSSYEQYF.

This clone was observed once. This chain links TRBV19 with TRBJ1-2; 8 positions match TRBD1. CDR1 is LNHDA, CDR2 SQIVND, per germline (reference sequence). The V gene end was trimmed by 2 bases and the J gene end by 8 bases; junction bases not matched to a gene: 4. The CDR3 has 13 residues. Here the CDR3 reads CASSIQGAEGYTF. CDR3 nucleotide sequence: TGTGCCAGTAGTATACAGGGGGCGGAAGGCTACACCTTC.

This clone was observed once. The chain is built from TRBV11-3 and TRBJ2-3, with TRBD1 identical over 9 bases. Germline V gene lookup returns CDR1 SGHNT and CDR2 YENEEA. Unmatched junction bases numbered 5, after V lost 3 bases and J lost 1 base. There are 16 residues in the CDR3. In nucleotides, the CDR3 is TGTGCCAGCAGCTTGCCTTGGACAGGGGGCACAGATACGCAGTATTTT. The encoded protein is CASSLPWTGGTDTQYF. Combining the CDR3 with reference TRBV11-3 and TRBJ2-3 gives the whole variable domain EAGVVQSPRYKIIEKKQPVAFWCNPISGHNTLYWYLQNLGQGPELLIRYENEEAVDDSQLPKDRFSAERLKGVDSTLKIQPAELGDSAVYLCASSLPWTGGTDTQYFGPGTRLTVL.

The J gene is TRBJ1-2, the V gene TRBV7-2; weak D call: TRBD1 (6 bases). Germline assignment: CDR1 SGHTA and CDR2 FQGNSA. Trimming left V 4 bases short and J 5 bases short, with 23 bases between. This CDR3 region has 17 residues. CDR3 in DNA: TGTGCCAGCAGCTCTTACCGGGACACCGAGCGGCGGTATGGCTACACCTTC. Its protein product is CASSSYRDTERRYGYTF.

V and J are TRBV9 and TRBJ1-2; 7 bases align to TRBD1. J gave up 1 base and V 4 bases, and 16 bases lay outside the gene matches. This CDR3 region has 18 residues. CDR1 is SGDLS, CDR2 YYNGEE, per germline. The CDR3 DNA is TGTGCCAGCAGCTCCCCGACAGGGCTCTTCGAGATTAACTATGGCTACACCTTC. This encodes CASSSPTGLFEINYGYTF.

The rearrangement uses TRBV25-1 and TRBJ2-1; D ambiguous. V shed 5 bases and J shed 5 bases, with 7 bases lying between them. The CDR3 spans 12 residues. The germline V gene has CDR1 MGHDK and CDR2 SYGVNS. The CDR3 loop reads CASSRQDNEQFF. The CDR3 DNA sequence: TGTGCCAGCAGTAGGCAGGACAATGAGCAGTTCTTC.

This clone appeared a few times. Here the CDR3 reads CASSLGGLVTEAFF. CDR3 sequence (DNA): TGTGCCAGCAGCTTAGGAGGGCTTGTAACTGAAGCTTTCTTT. The V gene is TRBV7-9, the J gene TRBJ1-1, with D hard to call. Trimming removed 1 base from V and 5 bases from J, with 11 bases in between. The CDR3 length is 14 residues. Germline-derived CDR1 and CDR2 are SEHNR and FQNEAQ (reference sequence).

The chain uses TRBV7-2 and TRBJ2-7, with 12 bases identical to TRBD1. Germline V gene data show CDR1 as SGHTA and CDR2 as FQGNSA. The CDR3 spans 15 residues. V dropped 5 bases and J dropped 3; count of bases not matched to a gene: 5. CDR3 nucleotides: TGTGCCAGCAGCCGGGACAGGGGGCGCTTCTACGAGCAGTACTTC. This translates into CASSRDRGRFYEQYF.

V is TRBV4-2 and J is TRBJ1-2, with D tentatively TRBD1 (6 bases). In germline, CDR1 is LGHNA, CDR2 YNFKEQ. The germline V and J ends were trimmed by 1 base and 5 bases, with 14 bases remaining between them. There are 15 residues in the CDR3. The CDR3 coding sequence is TGTGCCAGCAGCCAAGGAAAGACAGGCCCGTATGGCTACACCTTC. Translation: CASSQGKTGPYGYTF.

The CDR3 loop reads CASSVALGGESTDTQYF. CDR3 sequence (DNA): TGTGCCAGCAGCGTAGCCCTCGGCGGGGAGAGCACAGATACGCAGTATTTT. The V and J genes are TRBV9 and TRBJ2-3; D is perhaps TRBD2 (6 bases). Trimming removed 0 bases at V and 0 bases at J, with 14 bases between. The CDR3 loop spans 17 amino acids. Germline-derived CDR1 and CDR2 are SGDLS and YYNGEE. The full variable domain, with the rest looked up from reference TRBV9 and TRBJ2-3, is DSGVTQTPKHLITATGQRVTLRCSPRSGDLSVYWYQQSLDQGLQFLIQYYNGEERAKGNILERFSAQQFPDLHSELNLSSLELGDSALYFCASSVALGGESTDTQYFGPGTRLTVL.

V usage is TRBV15 and J usage is TRBJ2-5; the D gene is possibly TRBD2 (5 bases). This CDR3 comprises 14 residues. Trimming stripped 3 bases from V and 5 bases from J, with 13 bases between. CDR1 LNHNV and CDR2 YYDKDF come from the germline V gene (reference sequence). This CDR3 is CATSSFEGLETQYF. The CDR3 nucleotides are TGTGCCACCAGCAGTTTTGAGGGCCTGGAGACCCAGTACTTC.

The chain is built from TRBV7-2 and TRBJ2-7; TRBD1 matches 11 bases. The CDR3 loop spans 14 amino acids. V lost 5 bases, J lost 6 bases, and 6 bases stayed unmatched. Germline V CDR1 and CDR2: SGHTA, FQGNSA. The CDR3 sequence: CASSPRTGGREQYF. CDR3 in DNA: TGTGCCAGCAGCCCGCGGACAGGGGGCCGCGAGCAGTACTTC.

The chain has TRBV5-1 and TRBJ2-5; 11 nucleotides align to TRBD2. The DNA end favors TRBJ2-7, so the J call may be wrong. Germline V CDR1 and CDR2: SGHRS, YFSETQ. The CDR3 consists of 15 residues. CDR3 loop: CASSLGGTSGYEQYF. CDR3 sequence (DNA): TGCGCCAGCAGCTTGGGAGGGACTAGCGGTTACGAGCAGTACTTC.

The chain links TRBV6-1 to TRBJ1-5; TRBD1 agrees at 7 bases. The V and J ends lost 3 bases and 0 bases, in that order; junction bases with no gene match: 8. CDR3 length: 17 residues. Germline values: CDR1 MNHNS, CDR2 SASEGT. DNA for the CDR3: TGTGCCAGCAGTGATTTAGGGACAGACTATAGCAATCAGCCCCAGCATTTT. Its translation is CASSDLGTDYSNQPQHF.

The V call is TRBV4-2, the J call TRBJ2-7; TRBD2 agrees at 11 bases. The CDR3 consists of 16 residues. The V gene's germline CDR1 is LGHNA and CDR2 YNFKEQ. The V and J ends lost 4 bases and 6 bases, in that order; junction bases with no gene match: 11. CDR3 coding DNA: TGTGCCAGCAGCCCTATATCGACTAGCGGGACCACCGAGCAGTACTTC. Its protein product is CASSPISTSGTTEQYF.

This clone was detected only a few times. The chain combines TRBV6-5 with TRBJ2-1; D remains unclear. CDR1 is MNHEY, CDR2 SVGAGI, per germline. This CDR3 is 14 amino acids long. V lost 8 bases and J lost 7, with 18 bases in between. CDR3 DNA sequence: TGTGCCAGCGTTTTGCGGAGAGATGGGAATGAGCAGTTCTTC. This encodes CASVLRRDGNEQFF.